The T cell receptor (beta chain) under discussion was sequenced for a study of identical twins. This clonotype was detected only a few times. Only healthy Caucasians were included as donors. Each CDR3 protein is one row after TCRdb ran MiXCR on the 5' RACE reads. The sample contains 640,000 or so distinct CDR3 sequences, 5.5% to 6.5% of which appear only once. The CDR3 is made up of 15 amino acids. With 3 bases clipped from V and 0 bases from J, the junction kept 5 bases outside the gene matches. The germline V gene has CDR1 LNHNV and CDR2 YYDKDF (reference sequence). This receptor was taken from a man between 18 and 35 years old in good health. The sample consisted of naive T cells sorted from blood. The chain combines TRBV15 with TRBJ2-7; 7 positions agree with TRBD2. CDR3 bases: TGTGCCACCAGCAGTAGCGGGCCAAGCTCCTACGAGCAGTACGTC. This encodes CATSSSGPSSYEQYV.